This TCR beta chain was found in a study of blood T cell repertoires in COVID-19. Study overall: Donors in the United States, Italy and Spain gave samples during acute or convalescent COVID-19.

The CDR3 is 20 residues long. With V trimmed by 4 bases and J by 7 bases, 25 bases remained unmatched. Libraries were prepared by immunoSEQ multiplex PCR; TCRdb keeps only in-frame clonotypes and omits some of them. Found here are about 87,000 clones, 70% to 85% of them singletons; the top ten hold roughly 4.2%. In this sample, this clone turned up a few times. The origin of this receptor is a woman between 45 and 60 years old with acute or convalescent COVID-19. This rearrangement joins TRBV23-1 to TRBJ2-5; TRBD1 matches 9 bases. TRBV23-1 is an ORF, with its function uncertain. Material for sequencing was peripheral blood. Here the CDR3 DNA reads TGCGCCAGCAGTCCTACCGGACAGGGGTCAACCGCCGTCGGTCGAGGGACCCAGTACTTC. Translation gives CASSPTGQGSTAVGRGTQYF.